The next 21 T cell receptor beta chains were all read from a single sample in a study of blood T cell repertoires in COVID-19. Sequenced by immunoSEQ multiplex PCR; TCRdb stores in-frame clones only, minus some. The sample includes 300,000 to 350,000 clones, roughly 88% of them seen just once. The sequenced sample was peripheral blood. These receptors were collected from a woman aged 25 to 39 with COVID-19, enrolled during active disease.

This clone was detected only once. The V and J genes are TRBV28 and TRBJ1-4, with a possible D match to TRBD1 (5 bases). The germline CDR1 and CDR2 sequences are MDHEN and SYDVKM. Trimming removed 6 bases at V and 7 bases at J, with 9 bases between. The length of the CDR3 is 12 residues. As DNA, the CDR3 is TGTGCCAGCAGGTGGGGCGGTGAAAAACTGTTTTTT. Translating gives CASRWGGEKLFF. The full variable domain, in which reference TRBV28 and TRBJ1-4 provide the parts outside the CDR3, is DVKVTQSSRYLVKRTGEKVFLECVQDMDHENMFWYRQDPGLGLRLIYFSYDVKMKEKGDIPEGYSVSREKKERFSLILESASTNQTSMYLCASRWGGEKLFFGSGTQLSVL.

The chain couples TRBV4-2 to TRBJ1-2, with 9 bases fitting TRBD1. J was trimmed by 4 bases and V by 2 bases; bases with no gene match: 14. This CDR3 has 18 amino acids. CDR1 is LGHNA, CDR2 YNFKEQ, per germline. CDR3 sequence reads: CASSQPRQGGSTSYGYTF. The CDR3 DNA is TGTGCCAGCAGCCAACCACGACAGGGGGGCTCCACCTCCTATGGCTACACCTTC.

The count of this clone is one. This chain uses TRBV19 with TRBJ1-4; 7 bases match TRBD1. The CDR3 extends over 15 amino acids. CDR1 is LNHDA and CDR2 is SQIVND in the germline V gene (reference sequence). The junction had 6 bases not matched to a gene; V was cut back by 5 bases and J by 3 bases. For the CDR3, the DNA is TGTGCCAGTAGTGGAGACAGGGCATCTAATGAAAAACTGTTTTTT. Protein: CASSGDRASNEKLFF.

The chain couples TRBV27 to TRBJ2-1, with 9 bases fitting TRBD2. This CDR3 is built from 16 residues. V shed 3 bases and J 2 bases; nucleotides not matched to a gene: 5. Germline V CDR1 and CDR2: MNHEY, SMNVEV (reference sequence). As DNA, the CDR3 is TGTGCCAGCAGTTTCACCGGACTAGCGCCCTACAATGAGCAGTTCTTC. This gives the protein CASSFTGLAPYNEQFF.

The chain has TRBV6-4 and TRBJ2-1, with D perhaps TRBD2 (5 bases). The V end lost 0 bases, the J end lost 0 bases, and 9 bases lay between the germline ends. Germline V gene lookup returns CDR1 MRHNA and CDR2 SNTAGT. CDR3 length: 16 residues. The DNA of the CDR3 is TGTGCCAGCAGTGACTCGGAGCGGTCCTCCTACAATGAGCAGTTCTTC. This gives the protein CASSDSERSSYNEQFF.

Only a few counts were recorded for this clone. This chain links TRBV5-4 with TRBJ2-5; TRBD2 matches 12 bases. The CDR3 totals 17 residues. V gave up 1 base and J gave up 4 bases; unmatched junction bases: 8. CDR1 SGHNT and CDR2 YYREEE come from the germline V gene (reference sequence). CDR3 sequence: CASSLSLAGGPGETQYF. DNA for the CDR3: TGTGCCAGCAGCTTGAGTCTAGCGGGAGGGCCAGGAGAGACCCAGTACTTC. Full variable domain (remainder filled in from reference TRBV5-4 and TRBJ2-5): ETGVTQSPTHLIKTRGQQVTLRCSSQSGHNTVSWYQQALGQGPQFIFQYYREEENGRGNFPPRFSGLQFPNYSSELNVNALELDDSALYLCASSLSLAGGPGETQYFGPGTRLLVL.

V and J are TRBV7-9 and TRBJ1-1; maybe TRBD1 (5 bases). The germline V gene encodes CDR1 SEHNR and CDR2 FQNEAQ (reference sequence). The CDR3 spans 12 residues. Trimming removed 7 bases from V and 6 bases from J, with 12 bases in between. The CDR3 DNA reads TGTGCCAGCACCCAGGGAGGCGCTGAAGCTTTCTTT. Protein sequence: CASTQGGAEAFF.

This clone was seen only a few times. This chain joins TRBV10-1 and TRBJ2-7, with TRBD1 matching over 8 bases. Germline values: CDR1 WNHNN, CDR2 SYGVQD (reference sequence). This CDR3 contains 16 residues. Trimming at V came to 4 bases and at J to 3 bases, leaving 11 bases not matched to a gene. The CDR3 DNA reads TGCGCCAGCAGTGGATACCGACAGGGGAAGAACTACGAGCAGTACTTC. It translates to CASSGYRQGKNYEQYF.

The rearrangement joins TRBV19 to TRBJ2-7; 10 bases align to TRBD1. Germline V gene sequence: CDR1 LNHDA, CDR2 SQIVND (reference sequence). The CDR3 totals 15 residues. Unmatched junction bases numbered 4, after V lost 3 bases and J lost 2 bases. CDR3 DNA sequence: TGTGCCAGTAGTATCCGGACAGGGGGGACCTACGAGCAGTACTTC. Translating gives CASSIRTGGTYEQYF. Combining the CDR3 with reference TRBV19 and TRBJ2-7 gives the whole variable domain DGGITQSPKYLFRKEGQNVTLSCEQNLNHDAMYWYRQDPGQGLRLIYYSQIVNDFQKGDIAEGYSVSREKKESFPLTVTSAQKNPTAFYLCASSIRTGGTYEQYFGPGTRLTVT.

The genes are TRBV29-1 and TRBJ2-1; TRBD1 matches at 7 bases. Trimming removed 6 bases from V and 4 bases from J; junction bases left unmatched: 6. Germline lookup yields CDR1 SQVTM and CDR2 ANQGSEA. This CDR3 is 13 amino acids long. In DNA, the CDR3 is TGCAGCGTAGGACGGGACAGTTACAATGAGCAGTTCTTC. Residues: CSVGRDSYNEQFF.

The V gene is TRBV12-3 or TRBV12-4, the J gene TRBJ1-1; no firm D call. This CDR3 has 13 residues. V lost 6 bases and J lost 0, with 8 bases in between. Here the CDR3 DNA reads TGTGCCAGCAGAACAACACTGAACACTGAAGCTTTCTTT. This sequence encodes CASRTTLNTEAFF.

This clone occurred once. The V call is TRBV24-1, the J call TRBJ2-1; D might be TRBD1 (5 bases). V was pared by 4 bases and J by 0 bases, with 12 bases between. The CDR3 contains 16 residues. Germline V gene data show CDR1 as KGHDR and CDR2 as SFDVKD. The CDR3 bases are TGTGCCACCAGTGACCTGGACAAGAGCTCCTACAATGAGCAGTTCTTC. Its translation is CATSDLDKSSYNEQFF.

This sequence joins TRBV5-5 and TRBJ2-7; possible D gene TRBD2, 6 bases. Germline CDR1 is SGHKS and CDR2 is YYEKEE (reference sequence). Trimming shortened V by 0 bases and J by 2 bases, and 21 bases separated the two germline ends. CDR3 length: 18 amino acids. In DNA form, the CDR3 reads TGTGCCAGCAGCTTGGCCTCATTCCTCCGGGACTCCGCCTACGAGCAGTACTTC. Translation gives CASSLASFLRDSAYEQYF. Full variable domain (outside the CDR3, taken from reference TRBV5-5 and TRBJ2-7): DAGVTQSPTHLIKTRGQQVTLRCSPISGHKSVSWYQQVLGQGPQFIFQYYEKEERGRGNFPDRFSARQFPNYSSELNVNALLLGDSALYLCASSLASFLRDSAYEQYFGPGTRLTVT.

The genes are TRBV6-1 and TRBJ1-2; perhaps TRBD1 as D (6 bases). CDR3 size: 12 residues. Germline values: CDR1 MNHNS, CDR2 SASEGT. Trimming took off 2 bases at V and 5 bases at J, with 6 bases between the two ends. CDR3 DNA: TGTGCCAGCAGTGAAAGGGGGTATGGCTACACCTTC. Translating gives CASSERGYGYTF.

The chain links TRBV28 to TRBJ1-6; 10 nucleotides match TRBD1. Germline CDR1 reads MDHEN; CDR2 reads SYDVKM. CDR3 length: 16 residues. After removal of 5 bases from V and 5 bases from J, the junction contained 6 bases not matched to a gene. CDR3 in amino acids: CASSPEGQGNNSPLHF. The CDR3 coding sequence is TGTGCCAGCAGTCCTGAGGGACAGGGGAATAATTCACCCCTCCACTTT.

The chain joins TRBV5-4 to TRBJ2-3, with 7 bases that match TRBD1. The junction had 8 bases not matched to a gene; V was cut back by 4 bases and J by 0 bases. Germline V CDR1 and CDR2: SGHNT, YYREEE (reference sequence). This CDR3 contains 16 residues. CDR3 sequence (DNA): TGTGCCAGCAGCCGCGTCACGGGACAGAGCACAGATACGCAGTATTTT. It encodes CASSRVTGQSTDTQYF.

The chain carries TRBV27 and TRBJ2-2; D gene unclear. CDR1 MNHEY and CDR2 SMNVEV come from the germline V gene (reference sequence). This CDR3 comprises 14 residues. V was shortened by 3 bases and J by 1 base, with 6 bases between the two germline ends. CDR3 amino acids: CASSFRVNTGELFF. DNA of the CDR3: TGTGCCAGCAGTTTCCGGGTGAACACCGGGGAGCTGTTTTTT.

This chain joins TRBV5-1 and TRBJ1-1; tentatively, D is TRBD1 (6 bases). V gave up 4 bases and J gave up 4 bases, with 20 bases separating them. Per the germline V gene, CDR1 is SGHRS and CDR2 is YFSETQ. The CDR3 loop spans 16 amino acids. This CDR3 reads CASSQTGSGSSTEAFF. In DNA, the CDR3 is TGCGCCAGCAGCCAAACAGGGAGTGGGTCCAGCACTGAAGCTTTCTTT. Drawing the rest from reference TRBV5-1 and TRBJ1-1, the complete variable domain is KAGVTQTPRYLIKTRGQQVTLSCSPISGHRSVSWYQQTPGQGLQFLFEYFSETQRNKGNFPGRFSGRQFSNSRSEMNVSTLELGDSALYLCASSQTGSGSSTEAFFGQGTRLTVV.

This sequence joins TRBV1 and TRBJ2-1; the table's D gene call, TRBD2, was not cross checked with the DNA. TRBV1 is reported as a pseudogene. The CDR3 runs to 15 residues. The CDR3 DNA is TGCACTTACCCATCTAGCGGGGCGTCGTGGAATGAGCAGTTCTTC. Its translation is CTYPSSGASWNEQFF.

The V call is TRBV5-6, the J call TRBJ2-5; 10 bases are shared with TRBD1. The V segment lost 6 bases and the J segment 4 bases; nucleotides outside the gene matches: 9. Germline CDR1 reads SGHDT; CDR2 reads YYEEEE. CDR3 length equals 15 residues. CDR3 DNA sequence: TGTGCCAGCACCCCGACAGGGGGCGCGGGAGAGACCCAGTACTTC. It encodes CASTPTGGAGETQYF.

Only one count was recorded for this clone. The rearrangement joins TRBV28 to TRBJ2-1; D is unclear. V was pared by 3 bases and J by 2 bases, with 8 bases between. The CDR3 spans 14 residues. CDR1 and CDR2 (germline): MDHEN, SYDVKM. CDR3 nucleotide sequence: TGTGCCAGCAGTTTCGCGGTTACCTACAATGAGCAGTTCTTC. It encodes CASSFAVTYNEQFF.